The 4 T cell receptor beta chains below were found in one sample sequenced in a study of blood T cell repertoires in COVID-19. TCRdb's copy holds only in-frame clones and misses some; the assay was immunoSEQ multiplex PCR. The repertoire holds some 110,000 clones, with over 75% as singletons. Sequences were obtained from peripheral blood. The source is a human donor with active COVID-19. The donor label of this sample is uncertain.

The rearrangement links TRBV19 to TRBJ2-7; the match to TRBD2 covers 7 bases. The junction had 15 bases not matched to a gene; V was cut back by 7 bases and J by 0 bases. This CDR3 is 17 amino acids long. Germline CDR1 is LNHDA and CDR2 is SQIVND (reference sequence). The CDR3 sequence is CASKRGGEGRSSYEQYF. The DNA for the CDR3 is TGTGCCAGTAAACGGGGCGGGGAGGGCCGGAGCTCCTACGAGCAGTACTTC.

The CDR3 sequence is CASSLARAGDEQYF. The CDR3, as DNA: TGTGCCAGCAGCTTGGCCAGGGCGGGGGACGAGCAGTACTTC. The chain combines TRBV7-3 with TRBJ2-7, with TRBD2 matching 7 bases. The trim removed 3 bases at V and 5 bases at J, leaving 7 bases unmatched. Germline assignment: CDR1 SGHTA and CDR2 FQGTGA. This CDR3 spans 14 amino acids.

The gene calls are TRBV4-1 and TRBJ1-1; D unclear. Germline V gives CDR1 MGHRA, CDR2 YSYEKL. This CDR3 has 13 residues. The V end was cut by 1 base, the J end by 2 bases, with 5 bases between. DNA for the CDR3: TGCGCCAGCAGCCAAGGAGGAAACACTGAAGCTTTCTTT. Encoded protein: CASSQGGNTEAFF.

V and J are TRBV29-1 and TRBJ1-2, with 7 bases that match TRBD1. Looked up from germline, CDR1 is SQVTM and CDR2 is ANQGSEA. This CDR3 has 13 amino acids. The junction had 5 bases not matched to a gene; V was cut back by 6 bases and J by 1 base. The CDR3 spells CSVRTGLNYGYTF. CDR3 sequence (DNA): TGCAGCGTAAGGACAGGCCTTAACTATGGCTACACCTTC.